These 13 T cell receptor beta chains originate from one sample sequenced in a study of response to subunit inactivated influenza vaccine. Via MiXCR, TCRdb re-called the RT-PCR reads, giving one row per CDR3 protein. There are 400,000 to 650,000 distinct CDR3 sequences in the sample; under 8.5% occur only once, and 13% lies in the top ten. This sample comprised PBMCs from blood, obtained around 2 years after vaccination. The origin of the receptors is a man between 50 and 69 years old who received an inactivated influenza vaccine.

V usage is TRBV11-1 and J usage is TRBJ1-4, with D hard to call. V shed 5 bases and J shed 3 bases, with 22 bases lying between them. Germline V gene sequence: CDR1 SGHAT, CDR2 FQDESV (reference sequence). The length of the CDR3 is 18 residues. CDR3 DNA: TGTGCCAGCAGCCACCACGGTGGAGGGAAAGACTCTAATGAAAAACTGTTTTTT. This gives the protein CASSHHGGGKDSNEKLFF. The full variable domain, with the rest looked up from reference TRBV11-1 and TRBJ1-4, is EAEVAQSPRYKITEKSQAVAFWCDPISGHATLYWYRQILGQGPELLVQFQDESVVDDSQLPKDRFSAERLKGVDSTLKIQPAELGDSAMYLCASSHHGGGKDSNEKLFFGSGTQLSVL.

In its sample, this clonotype was seen a few times. The chain uses TRBV5-1 and TRBJ2-1; D may be TRBD2 (5 bases). With 1 base removed from V and 1 base from J, the gap between germline ends came to 24 bases. This CDR3 region has 20 residues. Germline loops: CDR1 SGHRS, CDR2 YFSETQ. CDR3 bases: TGCGCCAGCAGCTTGCTACAGTACCACCGTCTAGCCCCTTCCTACAATGAGCAGTTCTTC. Translating it yields CASSLLQYHRLAPSYNEQFF.

This clonotype has ten or more counts. V and J are TRBV5-5 and TRBJ2-7; 9 nucleotides agree with TRBD1. The CDR3 consists of 17 residues. The germline V gene has CDR1 SGHKS and CDR2 YYEKEE (reference sequence). V was pared by 1 base and J by 3 bases, with 11 bases of the junction left unmatched. This CDR3 is CASSLRVQGAGYYEQYF. CDR3 sequence (DNA): TGTGCCAGCAGCTTGAGGGTACAGGGGGCTGGGTACTACGAGCAGTACTTC.

For the CDR3, the DNA is TGTGCCAGCAGTTTAAAGCGCTTAAACTATGGCTACACCTTC. Protein sequence: CASSLKRLNYGYTF. V and J are TRBV12-3 or TRBV12-4 and TRBJ1-2; D is uncertain. This CDR3 has 14 residues. The germline V and J ends were trimmed by 2 bases and 2 bases, with 9 bases remaining between them.

This clonotype was seen a few times. This chain links TRBV4-3 with TRBJ2-1, with 7 bases identical to TRBD2. V was pared by 0 bases and J by 0 bases, with 2 bases of the junction left unmatched. The CDR3 runs 16 residues. Germline loops: CDR1 LGHNA, CDR2 YSLEER. The CDR3 DNA reads TGCGCCAGCAGCCAAGATCTAGCGGACTCCTACAATGAGCAGTTCTTC. Residues: CASSQDLADSYNEQFF.

J is TRBJ1-1 and V is TRBV5-1; D possibly corresponds to TRBD1 (6 bases). The CDR3 contains 14 residues. The germline gives CDR1 SGHRS, CDR2 YFSETQ. Trimming pared 7 bases from V and 2 bases from J, leaving 15 bases between. The DNA of the CDR3 is TGCGCCAGCGCCCGACAGGATAAAAACACTGAAGCTTTCTTT. It codes for CASARQDKNTEAFF.

This clonotype was found a few times. This rearrangement joins TRBV20-1 to TRBJ1-4, with 7 bases identical to TRBD1. Trimming took 1 base from V and 0 from J; bases not matched to a gene: 5. The CDR3 totals 16 residues. Germline-derived CDR1 and CDR2 are DFQATT and SNEGSKA (reference sequence). The CDR3 spells CSARGSTGPTNEKLFF. CDR3 coding DNA: TGCAGTGCTAGAGGTTCGACAGGGCCAACTAATGAAAAACTGTTTTTT.

This clonotype has only a few counts. The genes are TRBV20-1 and TRBJ2-1, with TRBD2 identical over 7 bases. The CDR3 extends over 14 amino acids. Germline V gene data show CDR1 as DFQATT and CDR2 as SNEGSKA (reference sequence). The V segment lost 6 bases and the J segment 8 bases; nucleotides outside the gene matches: 13. CDR3 sequence: CSAFVSGLSDEQFF. In DNA form, the CDR3 reads TGCAGTGCCTTCGTTAGCGGGCTCAGCGATGAGCAGTTCTTC.

The rearrangement uses TRBV10-3 and TRBJ2-7; 10 positions match TRBD1. The V gene end was trimmed by 6 bases and the J gene end by 5 bases; junction bases not matched to a gene: 7. The CDR3 runs 14 residues. Germline V gene lookup returns CDR1 ENHRY and CDR2 SYGVKD. The CDR3 reads CAIRPAGQGHEQYF. CDR3 DNA: TGTGCCATCAGGCCGGCGGGACAGGGGCACGAGCAGTACTTC.

This clonotype occurred a few times. The rearrangement uses TRBV15 and TRBJ1-2; no definite D call. The germline CDR1 and CDR2 sequences are LNHNV and YYDKDF (reference sequence). The CDR3 sequence is 14 residues long. The ends were cut back, 0 bases at V and 2 bases at J, with 7 bases in the middle. CDR3: CATSRDSGNYGYTF. The CDR3 bases are TGTGCCACCAGCAGAGATTCAGGCAACTATGGCTACACCTTC.

In its sample, this clonotype was seen a few times. This chain joins TRBV4-3 and TRBJ2-7; TRBD2 matches 9 bases. Germline loops: CDR1 LGHNA, CDR2 YSLEER. This CDR3 spans 20 amino acids. The ends lost 0 bases at V and 5 bases at J; junction bases unmatched: 20. Here the CDR3 reads CASSQDLGGLIAGEKNEQYF. CDR3 DNA sequence: TGCGCCAGCAGCCAAGATCTCGGAGGGTTGATAGCGGGGGAGAAAAACGAGCAGTACTTC.

This clonotype showed up many times. At one of its ends the junction is not consistent with the germline gene, which may arise from a read error. The J gene is TRBJ2-1, the V gene TRBV7-2; D is undetermined. CDR3 length equals 14 residues. Germline V gene data show CDR1 as SGHTA and CDR2 as FQGNSA. CDR3 bases: TGTGCCGGCCCGGTGCAGATCTCCAACAATGAGCAGTTCTTC. It specifies CAGPVQISNNEQFF.

The sample holds a few counts of this clonotype. The chain employs TRBV6-2 or TRBV6-3 and TRBJ2-3; the match to TRBD2 covers 9 bases. CDR1 and CDR2 from the germline V gene are MNHEY and SVGEGT. The CDR3 is 16 amino acids. J lost 0 bases, V lost 4 bases, and 5 bases had no gene match. The CDR3 spells CASSFRLAGSTDTQYF. In DNA form, the CDR3 reads TGTGCCAGCAGTTTCCGGCTAGCGGGGAGCACAGATACGCAGTATTTT.